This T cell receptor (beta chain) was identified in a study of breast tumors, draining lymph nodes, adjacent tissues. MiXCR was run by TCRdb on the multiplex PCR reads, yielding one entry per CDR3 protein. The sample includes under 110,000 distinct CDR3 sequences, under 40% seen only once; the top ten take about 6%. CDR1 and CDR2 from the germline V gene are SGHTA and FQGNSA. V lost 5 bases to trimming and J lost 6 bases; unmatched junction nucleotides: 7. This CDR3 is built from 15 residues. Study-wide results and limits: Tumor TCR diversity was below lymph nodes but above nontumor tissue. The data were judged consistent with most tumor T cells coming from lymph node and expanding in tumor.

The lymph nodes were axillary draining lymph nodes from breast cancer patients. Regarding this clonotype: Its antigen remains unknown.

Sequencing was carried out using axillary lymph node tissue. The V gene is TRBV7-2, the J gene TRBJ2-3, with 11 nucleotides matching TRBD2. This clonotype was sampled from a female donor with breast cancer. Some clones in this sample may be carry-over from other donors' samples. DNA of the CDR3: TGTGCCAGCAGCCGTAGCGGGGGGGCCGTTGATACGCAGTATTTT. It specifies CASSRSGGAVDTQYF.